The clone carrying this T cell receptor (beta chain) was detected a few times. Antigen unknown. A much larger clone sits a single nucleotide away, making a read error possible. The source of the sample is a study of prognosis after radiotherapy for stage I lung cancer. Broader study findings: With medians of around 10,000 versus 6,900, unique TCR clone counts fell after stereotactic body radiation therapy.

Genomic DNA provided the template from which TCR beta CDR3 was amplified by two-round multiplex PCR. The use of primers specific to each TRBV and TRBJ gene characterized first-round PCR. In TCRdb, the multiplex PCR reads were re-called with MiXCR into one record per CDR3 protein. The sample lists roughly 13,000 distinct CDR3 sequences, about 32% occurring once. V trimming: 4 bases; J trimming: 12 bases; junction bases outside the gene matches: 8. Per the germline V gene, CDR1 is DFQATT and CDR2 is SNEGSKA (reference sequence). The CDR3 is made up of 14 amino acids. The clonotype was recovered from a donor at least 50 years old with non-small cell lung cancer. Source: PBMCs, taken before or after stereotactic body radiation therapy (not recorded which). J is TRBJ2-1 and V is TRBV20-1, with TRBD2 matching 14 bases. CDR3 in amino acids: CSAKRLAGGRWQFF. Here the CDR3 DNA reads TGCAGTGCTAAGAGACTAGCGGGGGGGAGGTGGCAGTTCTTC.